This record looks at one T cell receptor (beta chain) sequence and its context. Its target is not known. CD4+ cells underwent separation, giving CD45RA+ naive and CD45RA-negative memory subsets. This entry belongs to a study of shared clonotypes between healthy human individuals. Study conclusions and caveats: When compared with the clonotypes that were shared by all four sorted-subset donors, the non-shared clonotypes turned out to have lower generation probabilities. Among donors, clonotype sharing was expected to be affected by sequencing depth.

The germline V gene has CDR1 SNHLY and CDR2 FYNNEI. The CDR3 sequence is 14 residues long. The germline V and J ends were trimmed by 6 bases and 2 bases, with 11 bases remaining between them. The assay was run at deep level. Measured with immunoSEQ multiplex PCR; TCRdb has only the in-frame clones, and not every one. Of roughly 680,000 clones listed, roughly two thirds are singletons. This chain uses TRBV2 with TRBJ2-1; D gene ambiguous. Specimen: memory CD4+ T cells sorted from blood. Subset noted: CD45RA-negative fraction. The clonotype was recovered from a woman in her 30s in good health. In DNA form, the CDR3 reads TGTGCCAGCAGACCGGCCCGGGCCTACAATGAGCAGTTCTTC. As protein: CASRPARAYNEQFF.